The 10 T cell receptor beta chains below all came from one sample that was sequenced in a study of shared clonotypes between healthy human individuals. Assay: immunoSEQ multiplex PCR; the TCRdb copy retains only in-frame clones and omits some. The sample records millions of clones, 95% being singletons. The sequenced sample consisted of naive CD4+ T cells sorted from blood. Specified subset: CD45RA+ positively selected. The receptors shown here come from a man aged 18 to 29 in good health.

The chain links TRBV6-6 to TRBJ1-5; D call uncertain. Between the trimmed V and J ends, which lost 4 bases and 0 bases, there was a span of 10 bases. Germline CDR1 reads MNHNY; CDR2 reads SVGAGI (reference sequence). The CDR3 has 15 residues. The CDR3 DNA reads TGTGCCAGCAGTTCCACGACAAATAGCAATCAGCCCCAGCATTTT. It yields the protein CASSSTTNSNQPQHF.

The chain carries TRBV11-2 and TRBJ1-1; D is unresolved. Between the trimmed V and J ends, which lost 5 bases and 4 bases, there was a span of 17 bases. This CDR3 is 15 amino acids long. CDR1 is SGHAT, CDR2 FQNNGV, per germline. The chain's CDR3 is CASSPMVSGLTEAFF. The DNA of the CDR3 is TGTGCCAGCAGCCCCATGGTATCAGGCCTCACTGAAGCTTTCTTT.

J is TRBJ2-1 and V is TRBV5-1, with 14 bases lining up with TRBD2. CDR1 is SGHRS and CDR2 is YFSETQ in the germline V gene. V dropped 0 bases and J dropped 15; count of bases not matched to a gene: 5. The CDR3 spans 14 residues. The CDR3: CASSLGGLAGAGFF. CDR3 DNA sequence: TGCGCCAGCAGCTTGGGGGGACTAGCGGGAGCTGGGTTCTTC.

Points on this clone: Other DNA sequences in the sample encode the same CDR3. The chain couples TRBV7-9 to TRBJ1-4; 8 bases match TRBD1. The CDR3 runs 14 residues. Trimming at V came to 6 bases and at J to 8 bases, leaving 8 bases not matched to a gene. From germline, CDR1 is SEHNR and CDR2 FQNEAQ (reference sequence). In DNA form, the CDR3 reads TGTGCCAGCAGTCGAGGACAGGGCGGGGAAAAACTGTTTTTT. It is translated as CASSRGQGGEKLFF.

The rearrangement uses TRBV2 and TRBJ1-1; tentatively, D is TRBD1 (6 bases). This CDR3 comprises 14 residues. Trimming took 1 base from V and 3 from J, leaving 9 bases between them. Germline lookup yields CDR1 SNHLY and CDR2 FYNNEI. This CDR3 reads CASSEDRAYTEAFF. DNA of the CDR3: TGTGCCAGCAGTGAAGACAGGGCATACACTGAAGCTTTCTTT.

This rearrangement joins TRBV6-1 to TRBJ2-7; 7 positions agree with TRBD2. Germline V gives CDR1 MNHNS, CDR2 SASEGT. This CDR3 spans 16 amino acids. The J segment lost 0 bases and the V segment lost 2 bases, leaving 7 bases of the junction unmatched. The CDR3 loop is CASSEWGRGSSYEQYF. CDR3 bases: TGTGCCAGCAGTGAATGGGGGAGGGGCAGCTCCTACGAGCAGTACTTC.

V and J are TRBV5-4 and TRBJ1-6; the match to TRBD1 covers 8 bases. J lost 1 base, V lost 4 bases, and 7 bases had no gene match. The CDR3 is made up of 17 amino acids. Germline V gene sequence: CDR1 SGHNT, CDR2 YYREEE (reference sequence). This chain's CDR3 is CASSLTGDGSYNSPLHF. CDR3 in DNA: TGTGCCAGCAGCCTGACAGGGGATGGATCCTATAATTCACCCCTCCACTTT.

The genes are TRBV29-1 and TRBJ1-1; 7 bases are shared with TRBD1. This CDR3 has 13 amino acids. Germline V lookup: CDR1 SQVTM, CDR2 ANQGSEA. After removal of 7 bases from V and 0 bases from J, the junction contained 5 bases not matched to a gene. The CDR3 DNA follows: TGCAGCGCTTTGACAGGGTTGAACACTGAAGCTTTCTTT. Protein product: CSALTGLNTEAFF.

With regard to this clone: The junction departs from germline at one end; a sequencing error may be responsible. The J gene is TRBJ2-1, the V gene TRBV25-1; the D is unclear. Germline V gives CDR1 MGHDK, CDR2 SYGVNS. The CDR3 runs to 13 residues. CDR3: CASSARSSNEQFF. CDR3 nucleotides: TGTGCCAGCAGTGCCAGGTCCTCCAATGAGCAGTTCTTC.

This sequence joins TRBV5-4 and TRBJ2-5; weak D call: TRBD2 (7 bases). The CDR3 sequence is 15 residues long. V lost 2 bases and J lost 2, with 13 bases in between. Germline assignment: CDR1 SGHNT and CDR2 YYREEE (reference sequence). As DNA, the CDR3 is TGTGCCAGCAGCTTAGGCGGGGGCCTACAAGAGACCCAGTACTTC. As protein: CASSLGGGLQETQYF. Based on the CDR3 plus reference TRBV5-4 and TRBJ2-5, the full variable domain is ETGVTQSPTHLIKTRGQQVTLRCSSQSGHNTVSWYQQALGQGPQFIFQYYREEENGRGNFPPRFSGLQFPNYSSELNVNALELDDSALYLCASSLGGGLQETQYFGPGTRLLVL.